This T cell receptor (beta chain) comes out of a study of blood T cell repertoires in COVID-19. Study information: The samples span acute and convalescent COVID-19 from the United States, Italy and Spain. The cDNA or gDNA used as material had been derived from T cells, B-cell-depleted T cells, or PBMCs.

Germline CDR1 is SGHVS and CDR2 is FQNEAQ. The CDR3 runs to 14 residues. Trimming removed 0 bases at V and 4 bases at J, with 9 bases between. In the original processing: Using reference gene primer amplification, nucleated cell counts were estimated. TCRdb's copy holds only in-frame clones and misses some; the assay was immunoSEQ multiplex PCR. The V and J calls and clone size come from that table; D and trimming were worked out from the DNA. The repertoire includes about 160,000 clones, approximately 86% of them detected once, and under 5% sits in the top ten. Sequencing input: peripheral blood. The gene calls are TRBV7-8 and TRBJ2-5; D perhaps matches TRBD2 (6 bases). This clonotype originated in a woman aged 55-70 years who had recovered from COVID-19. In DNA, the CDR3 is TGTGCCAGCAGCTTAGCGGGACTCACAGAGACCCAGTACTTC. Its protein product is CASSLAGLTETQYF.